This TCR beta chain was recovered during a study of blood T cell repertoires in COVID-19 (dated by TCRdb to about 2020). Broadly, across the study: The collaborator samples originated in the United States, Italy and Spain and spanned the acute and convalescent phases of COVID-19. The prospective study material was composed of cDNA or gDNA derived from T cells, B-cell-depleted T cells, or PBMCs. Deeply sampled blood TCRbeta repertoires from subjects exposed to, actively infected with, or recovered from COVID-19 were included in the dataset. The repertoires were released in a freely available public database meant as a resource for research on the immune response to SARS-CoV-2. Samples came from the ongoing ImmuneRACE study (first 160 participants) plus 1,254 subjects from 6 global collaborators. The sample metadata nearly always contained a de-identified subject ID, COVID-19 status, age in years and sex. HLA class I and class II types, where available, came from metadata supplied by the sample provider rather than from assay-based typing. On the study overall, not on this receptor specifically: The quantity of clinical and demographic metadata differed by source and by participant and was supplied without curation.

The immunoSEQ Assay, a bias-controlled multiplex PCR, was used to amplify TCRbeta CDR3 regions from genomic DNA. The paper's data handling went like this. Within the assay, amplification of reference gene primers was used to estimate how many nucleated cells each sample contained. To quantify the absolute abundance of each unique TCRbeta CDR3 rearrangement, sequence reads were collapsed and filtered. For each sample, productive Simpson clonality was calculated as the square root of Simpson's diversity index over productive rearrangements. What TCRdb holds here is the immuneACCESS table cut down to in-frame rearrangements. Part of the clones is not present; checked against another copy, under half of the missing clones reflect an unresolved V gene, and the others are unexplained. The V and J calls and clone size come from that table; D and trimming were worked out from the DNA. A total of 130,000 to 150,000 clones appear in this sample, around 81% of them only once. The top ten clonotypes cover 8% to 9% of the sample.

Cut back by 2 bases and 0 bases, the V and J ends lie 5 bases apart. The germline V gene (reference sequence) yields GTSNPN for CDR1 and SVGIG for CDR2. The CDR3 goes from the cysteine to the phenylalanine over 12 residues. The only DNA kept is the CDR3, 36 bases in frame from the first base. Whole blood was collected in K2EDTA tubes by collaborating institutions according to the institutions' own protocols. For TCRbeta analysis, collaborator samples were shipped as frozen whole blood, as isolated PBMCs, or as DNA extracted from either sample type. About this clone itself: What this receptor recognizes is not known. No much larger clone is present one base from it, and per-base qualities are unavailable.

The chain employs TRBV30 and TRBJ2-7; the D gene lacks a confident call. Sequenced material: peripheral blood. The receptor's source is a human donor with acute or convalescent COVID-19. The donor label of this sample is uncertain. The base sequence is TGTGCCTGGAGTTACGGCTCCTACGAGCAGTACTTC. The encoded protein is CAWSYGSYEQYF.